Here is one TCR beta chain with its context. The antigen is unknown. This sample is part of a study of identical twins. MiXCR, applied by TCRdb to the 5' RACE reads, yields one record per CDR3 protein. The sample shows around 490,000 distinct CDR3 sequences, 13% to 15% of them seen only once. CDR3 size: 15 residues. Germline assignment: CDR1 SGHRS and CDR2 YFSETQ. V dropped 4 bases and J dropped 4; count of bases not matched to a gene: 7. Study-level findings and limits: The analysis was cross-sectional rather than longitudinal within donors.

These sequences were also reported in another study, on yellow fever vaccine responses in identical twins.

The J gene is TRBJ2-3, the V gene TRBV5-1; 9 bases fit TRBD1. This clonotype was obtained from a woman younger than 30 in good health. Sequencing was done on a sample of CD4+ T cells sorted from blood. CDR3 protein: CASSTPGQGPDTQYF. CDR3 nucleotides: TGCGCCAGCAGCACACCCGGACAGGGGCCAGATACGCAGTATTTT.